Listed below are T cell receptor beta chains from one sample, sequenced in a study of tumor-infiltrating lymphocytes in primary liver carcinoma. MiXCR, applied by TCRdb to the multiplex PCR reads, yields one record per CDR3 protein. The table has 100,000 or so distinct CDR3 sequences, about 70% seen once. The specimen was liver tumor tissue from sampling region 2. The receptors here all came from a woman aged 55-69 years with primary liver carcinoma and hepatitis B virus infection. Both conserved end residues are part of each CDR3. The D gene is left open where the match is weak. The size field is filled for only some rows; it gives once, few, many or a size class.

size	V	D	J	DNA	CDR3
.	TRBV5-1	.	TRBJ2-7	TGCGCCAGCAGCCCGGACAACTGCGAGCAGTACTTC	CASSPDNCEQYF
.	TRBV29-1	.	TRBJ2-4	TGCAGCGTTGCCTGGACAGAGCAGAACATTGAGTACTTC	CSVAWTEQNIEYF
.	TRBV29-1	TRBD2	TRBJ2-7	TGCAGCGTGAGCAGGGGACTAGCGGGAGTGTTATACGAGCAGTACTTC	CSVSRGLAGVLYEQYF
.	TRBV6-2/TRBV6-3	TRBD2	TRBJ2-1	TGTACTACTCTGGCGGGAGTAAGGAATGAGCAGTTCTTC	CTTLAGVRNEQFF
many	TRBV29-1	TRBD1	TRBJ1-5	TGCAGCGCGGGACAGGGAAGCAATCAGCCCCAGCATTTT	CSAGQGSNQPQHF
many	TRBV24-1	.	TRBJ1-6	TGTGCCACCAGTGACCTTCGAGGGCCTAATTCACCCCTCCACTTT	CATSDLRGPNSPLHF
.	TRBV11-2	TRBD1	TRBJ2-5	TGTGCCAGCAGCACGGGACAGGTAACGAGAGGGACCCAGTACTTC	CASSTGQVTRGTQYF
.	TRBV15	TRBD1	TRBJ2-7	TGTGCCACCAGCAGAGATCCGGGGACAGGGCAGGACGAGCAGTACTTC	CATSRDPGTGQDEQYF
.	TRBV6-5	TRBD2	TRBJ2-7	TGTACCAGTAGCGCGGTGGCGGGAGGGTACTACGAGCAGTACTTC	CTSSAVAGGYYEQYF
once	TRBV7-9	.	TRBJ2-2	TGTGCCAGCAGCAGATCAGGGGCAGGGAACACCGGGGAGCTGTTTTTT	CASSRSGAGNTGELFF
.	TRBV11-2	.	TRBJ2-7	TGTGCCAGCTGTCCCCACCACGACCAGTACTTC	CASCPHHDQYF
.	TRBV28	.	TRBJ2-5	TGTGCCAGCAGTTTTGGTGGGGCGGTGAAGACCCAGTACTTC	CASSFGGAVKTQYF
.	TRBV11-2	.	TRBJ1-5	TGTGCCAACAGCAGGGATTACAATCAGTCCCAGCATTTT	CANSRDYNQSQHF
few	TRBV2	.	TRBJ1-5	TGTGCCAGCAGGACGGACATTGGCAATCAGCCCCAGCATTTT	CASRTDIGNQPQHF
.	TRBV29-1	TRBD1	TRBJ2-3	TGCAGCGCTGCGGTGACAGGGCTGGCAGATACGCATTATTTT	CSAAVTGLADTHYF
.	TRBV6-1	TRBD1	TRBJ1-1	TGTGTCTGCAGATACGGGACAGGGGGCACTGAAGCTTTCTTT	CVCRYGTGGTEAFF
.	TRBV12-3/TRBV12-4	TRBD1	TRBJ1-1	TGTGCCAGCCGTGCAGGAACCGGACAGGGGAACACCGAAGCTTTCTTT	CASRAGTGQGNTEAFF
few	TRBV6-1	.	TRBJ1-5	TGTGCCAGTAGTGAAATATACGATCAGCCCCAGCATTTT	CASSEIYDQPQHF
.	TRBV24-1	TRBD2	TRBJ2-1	TGTGCCACCAGTGACCCTAGCGGGAGGGTCTACAATGAGCAGTTCTTC	CATSDPSGRVYNEQFF
.	TRBV4-1	TRBD1	TRBJ2-3	TGCGCCAGCAGCCAAGATGCCTACAGGGGGCGAGCGGATACTCAGTATTTT	CASSQDAYRGRADTQYF
.	TRBV11-2	.	TRBJ2-7	TGTGCCAGCAGCTTAGCGTCGGGGGCAGGGCGCTTCGAGCAGTACTTC	CASSLASGAGRFEQYF
.	TRBV11-3	TRBD2	TRBJ2-3	TGTGCCGGCAGCCCCGGGACTAGCGGATTAACATTCCAACGGGATACGCTATATTTT	CAGSPGTSGLTFQRDTLYF
.	TRBV29-1	TRBD2	TRBJ2-1	TGCAACGTTGAGGGGATTAGCGGGAGGGCCGTTAGTGAGCAGTTCTTC	CNVEGISGRAVSEQFF
.	TRBV11-2	.	TRBJ2-1	TGTGCCAGCAACTTACTGACCCGCTTAGGGCGGCTTAAAGAGCGGTTCTTC	CASNLLTRLGRLKERFF
medium-sized	TRBV11-3	.	TRBJ2-1	TGTGCCAGCAGCCTCCGGGACCGGGACTCCCAGCAGTTCTTC	CASSLRDRDSQQFF
many	TRBV5-6	.	TRBJ2-1	TGTGCCAGCAGCCCGGGACACAGCTACAATGAGCAGTTCTTC	CASSPGHSYNEQFF
.	TRBV28	.	TRBJ2-7	TGTGCCAGCAGTTTCCAACTGGGCAACTGCGAGCAGTACTTC	CASSFQLGNCEQYF
.	TRBV11-2	.	TRBJ2-3	TGTGCCAGCAGCTTAGTTGGTCGAACAGATACGCAGTATTTT	CASSLVGRTDTQYF
few	TRBV28	.	TRBJ1-3	TGTGCCAGCAGTTTAGTGCACGGCTCTGGAAACACCATATATTTT	CASSLVHGSGNTIYF